The T cell receptor beta chain described here comes from a study of blood T cell repertoires in COVID-19 (dated by TCRdb to 2018 to 2020). Looking at the study overall: The collaborator samples originated in the United States, Italy and Spain and spanned the acute and convalescent phases of COVID-19. The material from the prospective study consisted of cDNA or gDNA derived from T cells, B-cell-depleted T cells, or PBMCs. Deeply sampled blood TCRbeta repertoires from subjects exposed to, actively infected with, or recovered from COVID-19 were included in the dataset. The repertoires were made available in a free public database intended to serve as a resource for research on the immune response to SARS-CoV-2. The samples were drawn from two sources: the first 160 participants of the ongoing ImmuneRACE study, and 1,000 to 1,500 subjects contributed by 6 global collaborators. The sample metadata nearly always contained a de-identified subject ID, COVID-19 status, age in years and sex. Where available, HLA class I and class II types were taken from metadata supplied by the sample provider and were not determined by assay-based typing. What the work shows at the level of the full study, not this receptor alone: The amount of clinical and demographic metadata varied by source and participant and was provided uncurated.

TCRbeta CDR3 regions were amplified from genomic DNA using the immunoSEQ Assay, a bias-controlled multiplex PCR. For the original study's pipeline: Nucleated cell counts per sample were estimated from amplification of reference gene primers within the assay. To quantify the absolute abundance of each unique TCRbeta CDR3 rearrangement, sequence reads were collapsed and filtered. For each sample, productive Simpson clonality was calculated as the square root of Simpson's diversity index across productive rearrangements. Here the immuneACCESS table is served through TCRdb, limited to in-frame sequences with V and J called. Missing clones are a known gap in these copies; in checked studies unresolved V genes cover under half, and the rest lacks a known reason. That table furnishes V, J and clone size, whereas the DNA furnished D and trimming. Here the sample has around 50,000 clones; about 92% occur a single time. Together, the top ten hold under 20% of the sample.

Whole blood was collected in K2EDTA tubes by collaborating institutions according to the institutions' own protocols. For TCRbeta analysis, collaborators shipped samples as frozen whole blood, isolated PBMCs, or DNA extracted from either of those sample types. CDR1 is given as SGHRS and CDR2 as YFSETQ, both from the germline V gene. The CDR3 contains 18 residues, cysteine and phenylalanine counted. Just CDR3 DNA is preserved here, 54 bases in frame from base 1. Germline trimming: 4 bases from V, 1 base from J; junction bases outside gene matches: 8. Turning to this clone: The antigen it recognizes is unknown. No per-base quality is available; no much larger clone lies one base away.

This TCR came from a man between 65 and 85 years old with active COVID-19. Sequenced: peripheral blood. Rearrangement joined TRBV5-1 to TRBJ2-7, with 16 middle bases fitting TRBD2. The CDR3 has the sequence CASSPGLAGGPWSYEQYF. The DNA sequence follows: TGCGCCAGCAGCCCGGGACTAGCGGGAGGGCCTTGGTCCTACGAGCAGTACTTC.